The rows below give T cell receptor beta chains drawn from one sample of a study of blood T cell repertoires in COVID-19. TCRdb's copy holds only in-frame clones and misses some; the assay was immunoSEQ multiplex PCR. The table includes around 250,000 clones, 83% detected once. The specimen sequenced was peripheral blood. These receptors were collected from a man aged 35-49 years with active or convalescent COVID-19. CDR3s include the opening cysteine and the closing phenylalanine or tryptophan. Each record gives: D gene, V gene, J gene, clone size, CDR3 DNA, CDR3 protein. D genes are given only for firm matches. Rows may omit the clone size; those that give it use once, few, many or a size class.

>TRBD1|TRBV7-3|TRBJ2-2|few
TGTGCCATCAGGGGGCAGGGCACCGGGGAGCTGTTTTTT
CAIRGQGTGELFF
>.|TRBV2|TRBJ2-1|.
TGTGCCAGCGGCGGAAACAGGGCGAATGAGCAGTTCTTC
CASGGNRANEQFF
>.|TRBV30|TRBJ1-2|.
TGTGCCCGGAACGATTTAGGACACGGCTACACCTTC
CARNDLGHGYTF
>.|TRBV11-2|TRBJ2-7|.
TGTGCCAGCAGTCAAGCAGGGGCAGCTTCTTACTACGAGCAGTACTTC
CASSQAGAASYYEQYF
>.|TRBV10-3|TRBJ1-2|.
TGTGCCATCAGTGACCTGAACTATGGCTACACCTTC
CAISDLNYGYTF
>TRBD2|TRBV10-3|TRBJ2-1|.
TGTGCCATGGCTCTGCACGGGGGGACTCACAATGAGCAGTTCTTC
CAMALHGGTHNEQFF
>.|TRBV28|TRBJ1-2|.
TGTGCCAGCAGTCGACAATCCGTGTATGGCTACACCTTC
CASSRQSVYGYTF
>.|TRBV5-4|TRBJ2-7|.
TGTGCCAGCAGCTTGGGGGCCTCGACAGAGACCTACGAGCAGTACTTC
CASSLGASTETYEQYF
>TRBD2|TRBV5-5|TRBJ2-1|.
TGTGCCAGCAGCTTTTCTAGCGGGAACTACAATGAGCAGTTCTTC
CASSFSSGNYNEQFF
>.|TRBV27|TRBJ1-2|.
TGTGCCAGCAGTCCCCACCTGACAGTGGAACAGCGCTATGGCTACACCTTC
CASSPHLTVEQRYGYTF
>.|TRBV27|TRBJ1-1|once
TGTGCCAGCAGTTCGCCTGGGAGTCACACTGAAGCTTTCTTT
CASSSPGSHTEAFF
>.|TRBV13|TRBJ2-5|.
TGTGCCAGCAGCTTGCGGGACTCAGTGGGCCAGTACTTC
CASSLRDSVGQYF
>TRBD1|TRBV6-4|TRBJ2-2|.
TGTGCCAGCAGTGCCGGGACAGGGGATACCGGGGAGCTGTTTTTT
CASSAGTGDTGELFF
>.|TRBV27|TRBJ2-7|.
TGTGCCAGCAGTGAGACAGCCGCCTACGAGCAGTACTTC
CASSETAAYEQYF
>.|TRBV19|TRBJ2-3|.
TGTGCCAGTAGTATGCGACCGCGCGGAGATACGCAGTATTTT
CASSMRPRGDTQYF
>TRBD1|TRBV6-1|TRBJ1-2|.
TGTGCCAGCAGTGAGGACAGGGGGCCTGGCTACACCTTC
CASSEDRGPGYTF
>TRBD1|TRBV6-5|TRBJ1-2|.
TGTGCCAGCAGTTACTCTTCTGGACAGGGACTCTATGGCTACACCTTC
CASSYSSGQGLYGYTF
>.|TRBV6-5|TRBJ1-3|.
TGTGCCAGCATCCCCCGGGGGTCTGGAAACACCATATATTTT
CASIPRGSGNTIYF
>.|TRBV3-1/TRBV3-2|TRBJ1-2|.
TGTGCCAGCAGCCAAGCGGGGGTGACTGGCTACACCTTC
CASSQAGVTGYTF
>.|TRBV27|TRBJ1-6|once
TGTGCCAGCAGTAACCGAGGCCTCAGCTCCTATAATTCACCCCTCCACTTT
CASSNRGLSSYNSPLHF
>.|TRBV6-1|TRBJ1-4|.
TGTGCCAGCAGTGGAAACGCCAGGGCAACTAATGAAAAACTGTTTTTT
CASSGNARATNEKLFF
>.|TRBV28|TRBJ1-5|.
TGTGCCAGCAGTTTATACGGGGAACGGGATCAGCCCCAGCATTTT
CASSLYGERDQPQHF
>.|TRBV5-1|TRBJ2-6|.
TGCGCCAGCAGCCCGGGTAGCGTTCTCTCTGGGGCCAACGTCCTGACTTTC
CASSPGSVLSGANVLTF
>TRBD1|TRBV4-1|TRBJ1-1|.
TGCGCCAGCAGTTGGGACAGGGGGAACACTGAAGCTTTCTTT
CASSWDRGNTEAFF